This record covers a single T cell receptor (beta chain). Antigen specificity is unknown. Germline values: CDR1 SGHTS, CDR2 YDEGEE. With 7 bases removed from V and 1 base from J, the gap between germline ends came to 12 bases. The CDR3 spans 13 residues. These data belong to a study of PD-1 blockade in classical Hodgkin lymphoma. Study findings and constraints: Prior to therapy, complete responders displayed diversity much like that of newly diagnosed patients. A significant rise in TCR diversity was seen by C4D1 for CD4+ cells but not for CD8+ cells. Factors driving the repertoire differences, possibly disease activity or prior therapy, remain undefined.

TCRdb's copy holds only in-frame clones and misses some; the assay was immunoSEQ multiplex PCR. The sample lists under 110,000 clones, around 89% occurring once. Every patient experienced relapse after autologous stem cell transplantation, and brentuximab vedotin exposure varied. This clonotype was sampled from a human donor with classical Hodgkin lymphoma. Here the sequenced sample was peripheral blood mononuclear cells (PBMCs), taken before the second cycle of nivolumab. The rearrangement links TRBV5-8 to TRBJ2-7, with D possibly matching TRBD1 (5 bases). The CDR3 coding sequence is TGTGCCAGCGCATCCGACAGTTCCTACGAGCAGTACTTC. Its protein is CASASDSSYEQYF.